This TCR beta chain was documented in a study of cytomegalovirus exposure and HLA in healthy donors. Study outcomes and limitations: Later, an analysis showed that TCR beta chains associated with HLA were more clonally expanded than others that were equally common. CMV serostatus stood as the only immune exposure information on hand.

The CDR3 extends over 15 amino acids. Germline V gives CDR1 MNHNY, CDR2 SVGAGI (reference sequence). Trimming cost V 6 bases and J 6 bases; bases outside gene matches: 11. As to this clone: The target antigen is unknown.

60 Vbeta and 13 Jbeta primers were used in PCR. The table came from immunoSEQ multiplex PCR; TCRdb's copy has only in-frame clones and leaves some out. The data contain about 250,000 clones, about four fifths of them singletons. The chain employs TRBV6-6 and TRBJ1-5; 7 bases fit TRBD1. Sequencing was performed on PBMCs. The TCR was taken from a girl aged 2 to 10 in good health and CMV-seronegative. CDR3 DNA: TGTGCCAGCAGACTTGACAGGGTGCCGGGTCAGCCCCAGCATTTT. Amino acid sequence: CASRLDRVPGQPQHF.